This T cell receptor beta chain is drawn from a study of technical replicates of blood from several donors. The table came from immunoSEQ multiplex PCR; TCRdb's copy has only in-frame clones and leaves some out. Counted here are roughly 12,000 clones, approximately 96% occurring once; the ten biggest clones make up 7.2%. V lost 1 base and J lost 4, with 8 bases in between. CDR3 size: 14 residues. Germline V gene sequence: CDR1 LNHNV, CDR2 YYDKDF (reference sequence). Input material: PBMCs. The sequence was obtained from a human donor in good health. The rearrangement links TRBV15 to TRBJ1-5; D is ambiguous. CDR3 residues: CATSRGQENQPQHF. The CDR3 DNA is TGTGCCACCAGCAGAGGTCAGGAAAATCAGCCCCAGCATTTT.